Given below is one T cell receptor beta chain in context. The data originate from a study of blood T cell repertoires in COVID-19. Background on the study: The analysed material was cDNA or gDNA that came from T cells, B-cell-depleted T cells, or PBMCs.

Libraries were prepared by immunoSEQ multiplex PCR; TCRdb keeps only in-frame clonotypes and omits some of them. The data show around 280,000 clones, around 92% seen once. The trim removed 4 bases at V and 10 bases at J, leaving 4 bases unmatched. The germline V gene encodes CDR1 SGHVS and CDR2 FNYEAQ. This CDR3 region has 14 residues. V and J are TRBV7-6 and TRBJ1-6; 10 bases agree with TRBD1. Input material: peripheral blood. This clonotype was sampled from a woman in her thirties with COVID-19, enrolled during active disease. This chain's CDR3 is CASSSGQGTSPLHF. The CDR3 DNA reads as TGTGCCAGCAGCTCGGGACAGGGGACCTCACCCCTCCACTTT.